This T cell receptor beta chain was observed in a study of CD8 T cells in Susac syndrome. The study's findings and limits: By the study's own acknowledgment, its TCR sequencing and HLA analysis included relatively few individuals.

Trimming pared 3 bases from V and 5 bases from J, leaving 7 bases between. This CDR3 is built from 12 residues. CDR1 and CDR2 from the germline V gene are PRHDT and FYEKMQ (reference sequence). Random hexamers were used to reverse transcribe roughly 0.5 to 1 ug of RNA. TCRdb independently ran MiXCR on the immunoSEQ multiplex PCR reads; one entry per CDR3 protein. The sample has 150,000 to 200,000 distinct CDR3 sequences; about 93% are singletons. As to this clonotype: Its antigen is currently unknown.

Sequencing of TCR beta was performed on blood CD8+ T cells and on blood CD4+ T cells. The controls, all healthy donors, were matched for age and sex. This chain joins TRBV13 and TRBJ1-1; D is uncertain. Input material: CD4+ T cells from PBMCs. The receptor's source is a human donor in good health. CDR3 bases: TGTGCCAGCAGCTTCCGGAGGACTGAAGCTTTCTTT. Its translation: CASSFRRTEAFF. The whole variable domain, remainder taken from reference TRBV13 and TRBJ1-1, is AAGVIQSPRHLIKEKRETATLKCYPIPRHDTVYWYQQGPGQDPQFLISFYEKMQSDKGSIPDRFSAQQFSDYHSELNMSSLELGDSALYFCASSFRRTEAFFGQGTRLTVV.